The sample holds a few counts of the clone carrying this T cell receptor beta chain. Its target is unknown. The CDR3 contains 13 residues. Per germline, CDR1 MNHEY and CDR2 SVGAGI. Trimming took off 6 bases at V and 1 base at J, with 9 bases between the two ends. These data come from a study of T cell responses to AZD1222 COVID-19 vaccine. General study findings and limits: Spike-specific TCR repertoires showed rising breadth and depth after two AZD1222 doses. Reports say nearly half of spike-specific TCRs go after unmutated variant regions. Clonal diversity was possibly underestimated, and white British individuals and females predominated among donors. Every sample of the repertoires postdated the peak T cell response.

Clones were sequenced by immunoSEQ multiplex PCR, and TCRdb holds only the in-frame ones, with some missing. The sample shows some 58,000 clones, 70% to 80% of them seen only once. This chain links TRBV6-5 with TRBJ1-1; D not certain. The source of this sequence is an adult who received the AZD1222 COVID-19 vaccine. Sequences were derived from peripheral blood, sampled 28 days after the second AZD1222 dose. Written as DNA, the CDR3 is TGTGCCAGCAGCCCCGACAAGAACACTGAAGCTTTCTTT. Translating it yields CASSPDKNTEAFF.